This T cell receptor beta chain was recovered during a study of cytomegalovirus exposure and HLA in healthy donors. Study context: The study placed about 81% of its approximately 380 genotyped donors in the Caucasian-associated ancestry cluster.

The V gene end was trimmed by 7 bases and the J gene end by 0 bases; junction bases not matched to a gene: 7. This CDR3 spans 15 amino acids. The germline CDR1 and CDR2 sequences are MNHEY and SVGAGI. Use of 60 Vbeta and 13 Jbeta primers characterized the PCR. Produced via immunoSEQ multiplex PCR; TCRdb's table is partial and in-frame only. The sample records 150,000 to 200,000 clones, about 64% being singletons. Study-level results: TCR sequences were mostly rare, though some public TCRs occurred in many donors. HLA allele associations emerged for roughly 16,000 TCR beta sequences in a later analysis, at 0.05 false discovery rate.

A remark on this clone: Its target is unknown.

V and J are TRBV6-5 and TRBJ2-5, with 8 bases fitting TRBD2. This receptor was taken from a man aged 45-65 years in good health and CMV-seronegative. Sequenced sample: PBMCs. Written as DNA, the CDR3 is TGTGCCAGCACCGAGGGTAGCGGGGACCAAGAGACCCAGTACTTC. This translates into CASTEGSGDQETQYF.